These T cell receptor beta chains were read from a single sample in a study of response to subunit inactivated influenza vaccine. MiXCR, applied by TCRdb to the RT-PCR reads, yields one record per CDR3 protein. The sample gives about 650,000 distinct CDR3 sequences, about 14% of which show up once; about 7.4% is in the top ten. The sample was PBMCs from blood, taken 14 to 15 days before vaccination. These receptor sequences come from a man in his fifties who received an inactivated influenza vaccine. Both conserved end residues are part of each CDR3. The D gene is left open where the match is weak. Some rows have no size entry. The others give once, few or many, or a class for an expanded clone.

D gene: TRBD1
V gene: TRBV15
clone size: few
J gene: TRBJ2-5
CDR3 DNA: TGTGCCACCAGCAGTGGGACGACAGGGGAGACCCAGTACTTC
CDR3 protein: CATSSGTTGETQYF

D gene: TRBD2
V gene: TRBV9
clone size: few
J gene: TRBJ2-2
CDR3 DNA: TGTGCCAGCAGCGTAGCCGCTAGCGGGCAGACCGGGGAGCTGTTTTTT
CDR3 protein: CASSVAASGQTGELFF

D gene: TRBD2
V gene: TRBV20-1
clone size: few
J gene: TRBJ2-1
CDR3 DNA: TGCAGTGCTAGTTTAGCGGGGGGTAATGAGCAGTTCTTC
CDR3 protein: CSASLAGGNEQFF

D gene: TRBD2
V gene: TRBV12-3/TRBV12-4
clone size: few
J gene: TRBJ2-7
CDR3 DNA: TGTGCCAGCAGTACAACGGGACTAGCGGCATACGAGCAGTACTTC
CDR3 protein: CASSTTGLAAYEQYF

D gene: TRBD2
V gene: TRBV11-2
clone size: -
J gene: TRBJ2-3
CDR3 DNA: TGTGCTAGCAGCTTAAGGACGGGAGGGTTCACAGATACGCAGTATTTT
CDR3 protein: CASSLRTGGFTDTQYF

D gene: -
V gene: TRBV29-1
clone size: many
J gene: TRBJ2-7
CDR3 DNA: TGCAGCGTTGCGGATGGCTCCTACGAGCAGTACTTC
CDR3 protein: CSVADGSYEQYF

D gene: -
V gene: TRBV12-3/TRBV12-4
clone size: -
J gene: TRBJ2-2
CDR3 DNA: TGTGCCAGCTCCCCTTGGAGGAACACCGGGGAGCTGTTTTTT
CDR3 protein: CASSPWRNTGELFF

D gene: -
V gene: TRBV7-2
clone size: many
J gene: TRBJ2-1
CDR3 DNA: TGTGCCAGCAGCTTAACGGGACTCCCTAGGGATGAGCAGTTCTTC
CDR3 protein: CASSLTGLPRDEQFF

D gene: -
V gene: TRBV5-1
clone size: many
J gene: TRBJ1-1
CDR3 DNA: TGCGCCAGCAGCTTGGTCGACAGAAACACTGAAGCTTTCTTT
CDR3 protein: CASSLVDRNTEAFF

D gene: -
V gene: TRBV7-2
clone size: -
J gene: TRBJ2-3
CDR3 DNA: TGTGCCAGCAGCTTAAACCTGGGACGGACAGATACGCAGTATTTT
CDR3 protein: CASSLNLGRTDTQYF

D gene: -
V gene: TRBV11-2
clone size: -
J gene: TRBJ2-3
CDR3 DNA: TGTGCCAGCAGCTTAGATTTTGGGGGGGCTAGCACAGATACGCAGTATTTT
CDR3 protein: CASSLDFGGASTDTQYF

D gene: TRBD1
V gene: TRBV6-1
clone size: -
J gene: TRBJ2-3
CDR3 DNA: TGTGCCAGCAGTCAGCGACAGGGGCGCACAGATACGCAGTATTTT
CDR3 protein: CASSQRQGRTDTQYF

D gene: -
V gene: TRBV9
clone size: -
J gene: TRBJ1-5
CDR3 DNA: TGTGCCTCAGCTCGGACGATCAATCAGCCCCAGCATTTT
CDR3 protein: CASARTINQPQHF

D gene: TRBD2
V gene: TRBV6-2/TRBV6-3
clone size: -
J gene: TRBJ2-1
CDR3 DNA: TGTGCCAGCAGTTACTCCATCAGTAGCGGGGCCCCCTTCTCCTACAATGAGCAGTTCTTC
CDR3 protein: CASSYSISSGAPFSYNEQFF

D gene: -
V gene: TRBV5-4
clone size: -
J gene: TRBJ2-7
CDR3 DNA: TGTGCCAGCGGCGCAAACAGGGGGGGGTTTGACGAGCAGTACTTC
CDR3 protein: CASGANRGGFDEQYF

D gene: -
V gene: TRBV5-1
clone size: -
J gene: TRBJ1-2
CDR3 DNA: TGCGCCAGCAGCCCGGAGGGCCGAAACTATGGCTACACCTTC
CDR3 protein: CASSPEGRNYGYTF

D gene: TRBD1
V gene: TRBV7-2
clone size: -
J gene: TRBJ1-1
CDR3 DNA: TGTGCCAGCAGCTTTTCCGGGACAGGGGGCAACACTGAAGCTTTCTTT
CDR3 protein: CASSFSGTGGNTEAFF

D gene: -
V gene: TRBV7-9
clone size: -
J gene: TRBJ1-2
CDR3 DNA: TGTGCCAGCAGCTTTTGGGCCCCGGGACGGAACTATGGCTACACCTTC
CDR3 protein: CASSFWAPGRNYGYTF

D gene: -
V gene: TRBV6-2/TRBV6-3
clone size: few
J gene: TRBJ2-7
CDR3 DNA: TGTGCCAGCAGGACCGCCGGGGATCGGGGCGAGCAGTACTTC
CDR3 protein: CASRTAGDRGEQYF

D gene: -
V gene: TRBV6-1
clone size: -
J gene: TRBJ1-5
CDR3 DNA: TGTGCCAGCAGCCTCTTGGGCAGGACAAATCAGCCCCAGCATTTT
CDR3 protein: CASSLLGRTNQPQHF

D gene: TRBD2
V gene: TRBV5-1
clone size: few
J gene: TRBJ2-5
CDR3 DNA: TGCGCCAGCAGCAAAGGGACTAGCGGGAGAGCGACCCAGTACTTC
CDR3 protein: CASSKGTSGRATQYF

D gene: TRBD2
V gene: TRBV2
clone size: -
J gene: TRBJ2-1
CDR3 DNA: TGTGCCAGCAGTACGGGCGGGAGGTACAATGAGCAGTTCTTC
CDR3 protein: CASSTGGRYNEQFF

D gene: TRBD1
V gene: TRBV4-2
clone size: -
J gene: TRBJ2-7
CDR3 DNA: TGTGCCAGCAGCCAGGAAACAGGGGAGTACGAGCAGTACTTC
CDR3 protein: CASSQETGEYEQYF

D gene: -
V gene: TRBV29-1
clone size: few
J gene: TRBJ2-3
CDR3 DNA: TGCAGCGTTGCGCGGGGAAGCACAGATACGCAGTATTTT
CDR3 protein: CSVARGSTDTQYF

D gene: -
V gene: TRBV7-2
clone size: -
J gene: TRBJ1-2
CDR3 DNA: TGTGCCAGCAGCTATGCAGGGGAGGGCTATGGCTACACCTTC
CDR3 protein: CASSYAGEGYGYTF

D gene: -
V gene: TRBV29-1
clone size: many
J gene: TRBJ1-2
CDR3 DNA: TGCAGCGTTGGACAGAGAAACTATGGCTACACCTTC
CDR3 protein: CSVGQRNYGYTF

D gene: -
V gene: TRBV28
clone size: few
J gene: TRBJ2-3
CDR3 DNA: TGTGCCAGCAGTTTCTTAGGGGGCACGGGGGGTACGCAGTATTTT
CDR3 protein: CASSFLGGTGGTQYF

D gene: TRBD2
V gene: TRBV20-1
clone size: few
J gene: TRBJ2-1
CDR3 DNA: TGCAGTGCTAGCCCGCTAGCGGGAGTGTCCTACAATGAGCAGTTCTTC
CDR3 protein: CSASPLAGVSYNEQFF

D gene: -
V gene: TRBV27
clone size: many
J gene: TRBJ1-1
CDR3 DNA: TGTGCCAGCAGCCAGTCGGGCACGAACACTGAAGCTTTCTTT
CDR3 protein: CASSQSGTNTEAFF

D gene: -
V gene: TRBV5-6
clone size: many
J gene: TRBJ2-3
CDR3 DNA: TGTGCCAGCACCCCTCCCGGTGTCCCAGATACGCAGTATTTT
CDR3 protein: CASTPPGVPDTQYF

D gene: TRBD1
V gene: TRBV11-2
clone size: -
J gene: TRBJ1-3
CDR3 DNA: TGTGCCAGCAGCTCGACGGGGACAGCCTTTTTCTCTGGAAACACCATATATTTT
CDR3 protein: CASSSTGTAFFSGNTIYF

D gene: -
V gene: TRBV9
clone size: many
J gene: TRBJ2-1
CDR3 DNA: TGTGCCAGCAGACAGGTATTTGATGAGCAGTTCTTC
CDR3 protein: CASRQVFDEQFF

D gene: TRBD2
V gene: TRBV3-1
clone size: -
J gene: TRBJ2-3
CDR3 DNA: TGTGCCAGCAGCCAAGATAATCTAGCGGGAGGATCGGATACGCAGTATTTT
CDR3 protein: CASSQDNLAGGSDTQYF

D gene: -
V gene: TRBV28
clone size: many
J gene: TRBJ2-5
CDR3 DNA: TGTGCCAGCAGTAACCCCTATAGCGGCCCCATGGGAGAGACCCAGTACTTC
CDR3 protein: CASSNPYSGPMGETQYF

D gene: TRBD1
V gene: TRBV12-3/TRBV12-4
clone size: -
J gene: TRBJ1-2
CDR3 DNA: TGTGCCAGCAGTCTACTTGGGACAGAAATTAACTATGGCTACACCTTC
CDR3 protein: CASSLLGTEINYGYTF

D gene: -
V gene: TRBV20-1
clone size: -
J gene: TRBJ1-5
CDR3 DNA: TGCAGTGCTAGTTACGTAAATCAGCCCCAGCATTTT
CDR3 protein: CSASYVNQPQHF

D gene: TRBD2
V gene: TRBV10-3
clone size: -
J gene: TRBJ2-1
CDR3 DNA: TGTGCCATCAGTGCTAGCGGGAGCAATGAGCAGTTCTTC
CDR3 protein: CAISASGSNEQFF

D gene: -
V gene: TRBV24-1
clone size: -
J gene: TRBJ2-3
CDR3 DNA: TGTGCCACCAGTGATTTAGGGCGGGGCGGCACAGATACGCAGTATTTT
CDR3 protein: CATSDLGRGGTDTQYF

D gene: -
V gene: TRBV5-5
clone size: -
J gene: TRBJ1-2
CDR3 DNA: TGTGCCAGCAGCTTGGAGGCACGGGGGGCTAACTATGGCTACACCTTC
CDR3 protein: CASSLEARGANYGYTF

D gene: TRBD1
V gene: TRBV4-3
clone size: few
J gene: TRBJ2-1
CDR3 DNA: TGCGCCAGCAGCCCGCCAGGGGGAATCTACAATGAGCAGTTCTTC
CDR3 protein: CASSPPGGIYNEQFF

D gene: -
V gene: TRBV9
clone size: many
J gene: TRBJ1-6
CDR3 DNA: TGTGCCAGCAGCGTAGGAGGGATTGGTCGGAGGGGGAATTCACCCCTCCACTTT
CDR3 protein: CASSVGGIGRRGNSPLHF

D gene: TRBD2
V gene: TRBV6-1
clone size: -
J gene: TRBJ2-2
CDR3 DNA: TGTGCCAGCAGCAAACTAGCGGGGGGTACCGGGGAGCTGTTTTTT
CDR3 protein: CASSKLAGGTGELFF

D gene: -
V gene: TRBV4-3
clone size: few
J gene: TRBJ2-2
CDR3 DNA: TGCGCCAGCAGCCGGACCATCACCGGGGAGCTGTTTTTT
CDR3 protein: CASSRTITGELFF

D gene: TRBD2
V gene: TRBV11-1
clone size: many
J gene: TRBJ2-7
CDR3 DNA: TGTGCCAGCAGCTTTGGGACTAGTTCCTACGAGCAGTACTTC
CDR3 protein: CASSFGTSSYEQYF

D gene: -
V gene: TRBV4-3
clone size: -
J gene: TRBJ2-7
CDR3 DNA: TGCGCCAGCAGCCTGTCCGGGACGGACCTGGGCGAGTTGGACTACGAGCAGTACTTC
CDR3 protein: CASSLSGTDLGELDYEQYF

D gene: TRBD2
V gene: TRBV24-1
clone size: few
J gene: TRBJ2-1
CDR3 DNA: TGTGCCACCAGTGATTTTAGCGGGACCTACAATGAGCAGTTCTTC
CDR3 protein: CATSDFSGTYNEQFF

D gene: -
V gene: TRBV5-6
clone size: few
J gene: TRBJ1-2
CDR3 DNA: TGTGCCAGCAGCATAGAGGACGGGGAAGATGGCTACACCTTC
CDR3 protein: CASSIEDGEDGYTF

D gene: -
V gene: TRBV21-1
clone size: -
J gene: TRBJ2-7
CDR3 DNA: TGTGCCAGCAGCGACAGGGAAGCCCACGAGCAGTACTTC
CDR3 protein: CASSDREAHEQYF

D gene: -
V gene: TRBV12-3/TRBV12-4
clone size: -
J gene: TRBJ2-5
CDR3 DNA: TGTGCCAGCAGTTTTAGCGGACTTAACCAAGAGACCCAGTACTTC
CDR3 protein: CASSFSGLNQETQYF

D gene: -
V gene: TRBV27
clone size: few
J gene: TRBJ2-7
CDR3 DNA: TGTGCCAGCAGTTTAAATGGGAGAAGATCCGAGCAGTACTTC
CDR3 protein: CASSLNGRRSEQYF

D gene: -
V gene: TRBV18
clone size: few
J gene: TRBJ2-2
CDR3 DNA: TGTGCCAGCTCACCAAGGCAGGCCACCGGGGAGCTGTTTTTT
CDR3 protein: CASSPRQATGELFF

D gene: -
V gene: TRBV2
clone size: -
J gene: TRBJ2-5
CDR3 DNA: TGTGCCAGCAGTGTTTGGGTTCAAGAGACCCAGTACTTC
CDR3 protein: CASSVWVQETQYF

D gene: -
V gene: TRBV5-1
clone size: -
J gene: TRBJ2-2
CDR3 DNA: TGCGCCAGCAGCTTGGCCGGCGGTAGTGGCACCGGGGAGCTGTTTTTT
CDR3 protein: CASSLAGGSGTGELFF

D gene: TRBD2
V gene: TRBV20-1
clone size: -
J gene: TRBJ2-5
CDR3 DNA: TGCAGTGCTGCTAGCGGGAGTATGGAGACCCAGTACTTC
CDR3 protein: CSAASGSMETQYF

D gene: -
V gene: TRBV10-3
clone size: few
J gene: TRBJ1-3
CDR3 DNA: TGTGCCATCAGCCAATTATTCTTATCTGGAAACACCATATATTTT
CDR3 protein: CAISQLFLSGNTIYF

D gene: TRBD1
V gene: TRBV12-3/TRBV12-4
clone size: -
J gene: TRBJ1-2
CDR3 DNA: TGTGCCAGCAGGCCCCGGGACAGAGATAACTATGGCTACACCTTC
CDR3 protein: CASRPRDRDNYGYTF

D gene: -
V gene: TRBV15
clone size: few
J gene: TRBJ1-1
CDR3 DNA: TGTGCCACCAGCAGAGTGGCCAGGAGGAACACTGAAGCTTTCTTT
CDR3 protein: CATSRVARRNTEAFF

D gene: -
V gene: TRBV10-3
clone size: few
J gene: TRBJ2-7
CDR3 DNA: TGTGCCATCAGTGAGTCGAGCAGGGGTGCGTACGAGCAGTACTTC
CDR3 protein: CAISESSRGAYEQYF

D gene: TRBD1
V gene: TRBV29-1
clone size: many
J gene: TRBJ2-1
CDR3 DNA: TGCAGCGGCCTACTACAGGGGCCTTTAACCTACAATGAGCAGTTCTTC
CDR3 protein: CSGLLQGPLTYNEQFF

D gene: TRBD1
V gene: TRBV24-1
clone size: -
J gene: TRBJ2-3
CDR3 DNA: TGTGCCACCAGTGCCCCCGGGACAGGGATTTTAAATACGCAGTATTTT
CDR3 protein: CATSAPGTGILNTQYF